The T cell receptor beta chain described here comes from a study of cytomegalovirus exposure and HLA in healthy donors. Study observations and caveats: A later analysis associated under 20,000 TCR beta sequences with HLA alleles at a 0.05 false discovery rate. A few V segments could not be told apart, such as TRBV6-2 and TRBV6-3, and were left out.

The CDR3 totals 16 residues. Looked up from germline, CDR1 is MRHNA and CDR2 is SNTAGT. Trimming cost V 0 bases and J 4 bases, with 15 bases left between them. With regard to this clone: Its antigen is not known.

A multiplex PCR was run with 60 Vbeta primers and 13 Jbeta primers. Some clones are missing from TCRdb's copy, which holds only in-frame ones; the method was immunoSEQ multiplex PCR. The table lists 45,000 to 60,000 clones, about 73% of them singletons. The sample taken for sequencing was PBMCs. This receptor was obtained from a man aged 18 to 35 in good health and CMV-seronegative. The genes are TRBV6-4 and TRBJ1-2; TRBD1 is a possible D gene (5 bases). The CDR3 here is CASSDSFRVSGYGYTF. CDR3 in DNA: TGTGCCAGCAGTGACTCGTTCAGGGTCTCGGGCTATGGCTACACCTTC.